This TCR beta chain was recovered during a study of T cells in Graves' hyperthyroidism and ophthalmopathy. The length of the CDR3 is 16 residues. The J segment lost 3 bases and the V segment lost 1 base, leaving 8 bases of the junction unmatched. Per the germline V gene, CDR1 is SGHVS and CDR2 is FQNEAQ. Diagnosing involved the use of clinical symptoms, serum thyroxine and TRAb, thyroid ultrasound and orbital computed tomography. Amplification targeted TCR beta CDR3 regions from RNA transcripts. Researchers ran a first-round RT-PCR on the TCR CDR3 using the HTBI primer set. TCRdb re-called the multiplex PCR reads through MiXCR, storing one row per CDR3 protein. The profile covers hundreds of thousands of distinct CDR3 sequences, with 15% appearing a single time and 32% taken by the ten largest. This clonotype has at least ten counts. The antigen remains undetermined. Study results and caveats: Most thyroid clonotypes expanded above 0.001 were also detected in blood. Progression to ophthalmopathy was predicted a median of approximately 6.4 months early. In the analysis, a 13 V-J model separated ophthalmopathy from stable hyperthyroidism.

The chain employs TRBV7-8 and TRBJ1-2, with TRBD1 matching over 7 bases. The source of this sequence is a woman in her twenties or thirties with Graves' hyperthyroidism. The sequenced sample consisted of blood. CDR3 protein: CASSLVPPGTDYGYTF. The CDR3 region has the DNA TGTGCCAGCAGCTTAGTTCCCCCCGGGACAGACTATGGCTACACCTTC.